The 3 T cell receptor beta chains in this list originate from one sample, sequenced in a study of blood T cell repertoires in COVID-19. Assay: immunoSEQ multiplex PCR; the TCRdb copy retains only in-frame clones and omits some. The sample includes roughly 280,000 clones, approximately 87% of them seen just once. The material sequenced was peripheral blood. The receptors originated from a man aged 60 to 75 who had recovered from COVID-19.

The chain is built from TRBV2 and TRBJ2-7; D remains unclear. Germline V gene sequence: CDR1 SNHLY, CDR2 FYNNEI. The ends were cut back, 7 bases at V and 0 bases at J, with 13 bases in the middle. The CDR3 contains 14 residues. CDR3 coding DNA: TGTGCCAGCAAGGCCAGGCCTCCCTCCTACGAGCAGTACTTC. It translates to CASKARPPSYEQYF.

CDR3 DNA sequence: TGCGCCAGCAGCCTTCAGGGGGCAGAGACCCAGTACTTC. Residues: CASSLQGAETQYF. The V call is TRBV4-1, the J call TRBJ2-5; 8 bases fit TRBD1. V dropped 4 bases and J dropped 4; count of bases not matched to a gene: 2. The CDR3 sequence is 13 residues long. Per germline, CDR1 MGHRA and CDR2 YSYEKL.

The CDR3 protein is CASSPDRVLGNSPLHF. For the CDR3, the DNA is TGTGCCAGCTCACCCGACAGGGTTCTTGGTAATTCACCCCTCCACTTT. The chain links TRBV18 to TRBJ1-6, with 7 bases identical to TRBD1. This CDR3 spans 16 amino acids. V was pared by 3 bases and J by 6 bases, with 8 bases of the junction left unmatched. CDR1 and CDR2 from the germline V gene are KGHSH and LQKENI.